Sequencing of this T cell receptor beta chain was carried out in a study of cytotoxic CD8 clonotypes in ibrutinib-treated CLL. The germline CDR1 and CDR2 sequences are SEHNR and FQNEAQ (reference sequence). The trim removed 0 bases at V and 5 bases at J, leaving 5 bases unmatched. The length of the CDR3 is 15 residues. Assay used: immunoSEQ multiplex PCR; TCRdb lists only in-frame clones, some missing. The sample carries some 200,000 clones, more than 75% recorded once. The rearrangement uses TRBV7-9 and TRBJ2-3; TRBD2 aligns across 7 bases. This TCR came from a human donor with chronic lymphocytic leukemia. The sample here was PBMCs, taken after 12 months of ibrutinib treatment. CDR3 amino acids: CASSLALVAGDTQYF. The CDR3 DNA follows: TGTGCCAGCAGCTTAGCTCTGGTAGCGGGAGATACGCAGTATTTT.